The clone carrying this T cell receptor (beta chain) was seen ten or more times. This entry belongs to a study of T-cell memory formation after mild COVID-19. This CDR3 contains 17 residues. The junction had 7 bases not matched to a gene; V was cut back by 0 bases and J by 3 bases. The V gene's germline CDR1 is SGDLS and CDR2 YYNGEE. MiXCR, applied by TCRdb to the 5' RACE reads, yields one record per CDR3 protein. The sample lists fewer than 50,000 distinct CDR3 sequences, over 6.5% occurring once. The clonotype originates from an adult who had mild COVID-19 (a few samples of this study predate the infection). Cell type and time point are not known. V gene TRBV9 combines with J gene TRBJ2-1; TRBD1 agrees at 9 bases. The sample taken for sequencing was PBMCs or a T cell subset sorted from them (not recorded which). The CDR3 region is CASSVDLTGGYYNEQFF. The CDR3 DNA reads TGTGCCAGCAGCGTAGATTTGACAGGGGGGTACTACAATGAGCAGTTCTTC.